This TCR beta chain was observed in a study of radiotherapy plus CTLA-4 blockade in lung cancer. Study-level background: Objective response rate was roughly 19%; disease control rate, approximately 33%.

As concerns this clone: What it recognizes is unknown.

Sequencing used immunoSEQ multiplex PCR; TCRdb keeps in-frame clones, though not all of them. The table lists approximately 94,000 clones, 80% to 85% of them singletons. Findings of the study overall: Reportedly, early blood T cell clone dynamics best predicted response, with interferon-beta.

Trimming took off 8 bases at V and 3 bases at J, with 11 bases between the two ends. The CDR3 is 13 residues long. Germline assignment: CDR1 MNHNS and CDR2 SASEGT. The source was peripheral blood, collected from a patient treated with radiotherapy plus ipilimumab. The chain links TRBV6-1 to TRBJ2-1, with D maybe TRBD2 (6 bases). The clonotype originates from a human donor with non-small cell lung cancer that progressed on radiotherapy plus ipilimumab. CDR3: CASSSGYYNEQFF. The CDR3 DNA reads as TGTGCCAGCTCGAGCGGGTACTACAATGAGCAGTTCTTC.